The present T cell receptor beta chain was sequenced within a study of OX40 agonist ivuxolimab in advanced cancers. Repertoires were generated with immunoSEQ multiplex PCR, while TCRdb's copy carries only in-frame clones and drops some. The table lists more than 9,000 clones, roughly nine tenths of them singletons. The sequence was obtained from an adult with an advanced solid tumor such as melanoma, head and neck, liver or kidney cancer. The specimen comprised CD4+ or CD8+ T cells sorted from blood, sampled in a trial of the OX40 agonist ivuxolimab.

CDR3 region: CASSWRNRLSQPQHF. Written as DNA, the CDR3 is TGTGCCAGCAGTTGGCGTAACAGACTAAGCCAGCCCCAGCATTTT. This chain uses TRBV28 with TRBJ1-5, with unresolved D. CDR1 and CDR2 from the germline V gene are MDHEN and SYDVKM. Trimming cost V 4 bases and J 7 bases, with 17 bases left between them. The CDR3 spans 15 residues.